This record looks at one T cell receptor beta chain sequence and its context. Its antigen is currently not known. Base qualities are missing; no much larger clone stands one base away. The library was made by the immunoSEQ multiplex PCR assay. To provide template for TCR sequencing, every sample had RNA extracted and reverse transcribed into cDNA. SuperScript III was used for first-strand cDNA synthesis, primed with a 2:1 mix of oligo-dT and random hexamers. Amplification bias was assessed with a synthetic immune receptor repertoire, and residual bias was removed computationally. Regarding the original processing steps: Raw reads were preprocessed to remove errors, and CDR3 was defined by IMGT conventions from the conserved cysteine to phenylalanine. Clonality was calculated as 1 minus Shannon entropy normalized by log2 of the number of productive unique TCRs. Whether each scalp clone was CD4 or CD8 was inferred by checking scalp TCRbeta sequences against the CD4 and CD8 repertoires from sorted blood. Not all clones reach the TCRdb copy of this immuneACCESS table, which keeps in-frame sequences only. Checked studies attribute under half of the gap to unresolved V genes and leave the rest unexplained. That table is the source of V, J and clone size, and D and trimming were worked out from the DNA. The sample has fewer than 200,000 clones on record, over 50% of them singletons. Roughly 15% of the sample belongs to the ten largest clones.

This entry comes from a study of CD8+ T cells in alopecia areata (dated by TCRdb to between 2017 and 2018). Context from the whole study: Treated patients were enrolled in an open-label pilot trial of oral tofacitinib at 5 to 10 mg twice daily for moderate-to-severe alopecia areata. Patients received tofacitinib for 6 to 18 months and were then followed off drug for 6 months to check for delayed response and recurrence. RNA was obtained with the PAXgene miRNA kit for fixed scalp, the miRNeasy kit for PBMCs, and the RNeasy kit for mouse skin. In humans, TCRbeta sequencing was performed on scalp tissue and on sorted CD4+ and CD8+ peripheral blood T cells from healthy controls and from patients with patchy or totalis/universalis alopecia areata. Clonality in the scalp was compared among normal scalp (n=4), patchy alopecia areata scalp (n=8), and alopecia totalis/universalis scalp (n=8). To study T cell clonal expansion in alopecia areata, the researchers applied high-throughput TCRbeta sequencing to both the C3H/HeJ mouse model and human patients. Tofacitinib-treated patients had biopsies at baseline and at 4 and 24 weeks of treatment, with a later scalp biopsy in several patients. Amplification of TCRbeta CDR3 regions was done by immunoSEQ multiplex PCR using 35 Vbeta forward primers and 13 Jbeta reverse primers. Results the study describes overall, beyond this receptor: Higher clonality and more expanded CD8+ clones were observed in lesional scalp than in normal scalp, particularly in alopecia totalis/universalis, a finding suggestive of antigenic drive. TCR sequences shared between patients were less clear than in mice, possibly partly because of HLA diversity in the patient population. Unlike mouse skin, which is dominated by gammadelta T cells, normal human skin has resident alphabeta T cells that are also sequenced, and this complicates analysis of the scalp TCR repertoire.

The meaning of the sample's time point label: baseline before oral tofacitinib. Peripheral blood and lesional scalp punch biopsies were obtained from patients with alopecia areata. PBMCs were separated by density centrifugation and stained for CD3, CD4 and CD8, after which CD4+ and CD8+ T cells were sorted on a FACSAria. Its CDR3 holds 13 amino acids, cysteine through phenylalanine. Only CDR3 DNA remains: 39 bases, in frame from the first base. Trimming at the junction amounts to 2 bases on V and 1 base on J, and the germline ends lie 6 bases apart. Via the germline V gene, CDR1 is SGHDT and CDR2 YYEEEE.

Sequenced here: CD4+ T cells sorted from blood, sampled at week 0. The chain employs TRBV5-6 and TRBJ1-1, with the D gene too uncertain to name. The clonotype was recovered from a human donor with alopecia areata. At the DNA level, the sequence is TGTGCCAGCAGCTTCTACAGGAACACTGAAGCTTTCTTT. This codes for CASSFYRNTEAFF.